The present entry profiles one T cell receptor (beta chain) with its context. Its antigen remains unidentified. Time point specified: week 23, last vaccination. Every vaccination contained 300 ug of the mutant IDH1 20-mer peptide and was paired with topical imiquimod. This record comes from a study of a mutant IDH1 vaccine in newly diagnosed glioma. About the research overall: Patients underwent eight vaccinations, which took place in weeks 1, 3, 5, 7, 11, 15, 19 and 23. Vaccines were first given 4-6 weeks after radiotherapy alone, or with temozolomide cycles. Patients under treatment included about 60% males and 37.5% females and had a mean age of around 40 years. General study findings and limits: Shifts in the top peripheral T cell clonotypes seemed unrelated to pseudoprogression.

Clones were read by immunoSEQ multiplex PCR, and TCRdb kept only the in-frame ones, dropping some. The sample comprises 50,000 to 85,000 clones, 84% of which are singletons, and about an eighth rests with the top ten. The V end lost 0 bases, the J end lost 4 bases, and 15 bases lay between the germline ends. Germline loops: CDR1 MGHRA, CDR2 YSYEKL. This CDR3 is 16 amino acids long. V and J are TRBV4-1 and TRBJ1-1; D is ambiguous. This receptor was taken from a man younger than 30 with glioma. Specimen: PBMCs, collected from a glioma patient whose treatment included an IDH1 peptide vaccine. The CDR3 reads CASSQDTVGGFTEAFF. The CDR3 region has the DNA TGCGCCAGCAGCCAAGACACGGTCGGAGGGTTCACTGAAGCTTTCTTT.